This T cell receptor (beta chain) was identified in a study of cytomegalovirus exposure and HLA in healthy donors. This clone was detected only a few times. The target antigen is unknown. Notes on the study in general: In presence/absence analyses, roughly uniform sequencing depth across donors was assumed.

Amplification used 60 Vbeta primers and 13 Jbeta primers. TCRdb's table, derived via immunoSEQ multiplex PCR, lists solely in-frame clones and lacks some. Here the sample spans around 200,000 clones, roughly 85% being singletons. This TCR came from a woman aged 30 to 39 in good health and CMV-seropositive. Sequenced material: PBMCs.

CDR3 region: CASSLEPSGTWGTEAFF. The DNA for the CDR3 is TGCGCCAGCAGCTTGGAACCCTCCGGGACTTGGGGCACTGAAGCTTTCTTT. This rearrangement joins TRBV5-1 to TRBJ1-1; D is perhaps TRBD1 (5 bases). This CDR3 has 17 amino acids. Germline assignment: CDR1 SGHRS and CDR2 YFSETQ. V was trimmed by 0 bases and J by 4 bases, leaving 19 bases between them. The complete variable domain, with remaining parts taken from reference TRBV5-1 and TRBJ1-1, reads KAGVTQTPRYLIKTRGQQVTLSCSPISGHRSVSWYQQTPGQGLQFLFEYFSETQRNKGNFPGRFSGRQFSNSRSEMNVSTLELGDSALYLCASSLEPSGTWGTEAFFGQGTRLTVV.